These 5 T cell receptor beta chains were sequenced from one sample in a study of shared clonotypes between healthy human individuals. Some clones are missing from TCRdb's copy, which holds only in-frame ones; the method was immunoSEQ multiplex PCR. This sample carries fewer than 650,000 clones, around three quarters of them seen once, and the ten largest clones take more than 10%. Sequences were obtained from PBMCs. The receptor set was obtained from a woman aged 40 to 50 in good health. Some clones in this sample may be carry-over from other donors' samples.

This clone was counted between two and nine times. V gene TRBV5-4 combines with J gene TRBJ1-1, with TRBD1 as a possible D gene (5 bases). V was pared by 5 bases and J by 0 bases, with 8 bases between. The CDR3 contains 13 residues. CDR1 is SGHNT, CDR2 YYREEE, per germline (reference sequence). The CDR3 is CASSQQVNTEAFF. The CDR3 nucleotides read TGTGCCAGCAGTCAACAGGTGAACACTGAAGCTTTCTTT.

This chain links TRBV19 with TRBJ1-2, with D possibly being TRBD1 (6 bases). This CDR3 contains 14 residues. Germline assignment: CDR1 LNHDA and CDR2 SQIVND (reference sequence). V lost 5 bases and J 2 bases, leaving 12 bases between the germline ends. The CDR3 loop is CASSDRSANYGYTF. CDR3 DNA: TGTGCCAGTAGTGACAGGTCTGCCAACTATGGCTACACCTTC.

Of note for this clone: Its ends do not fully match the called genes, so a read error is possible. The chain has TRBV14 and TRBJ2-3, with D hard to call. The length of the CDR3 is 15 residues. Germline assignment: CDR1 SGHDN and CDR2 FVKESK. CDR3 amino acids: CASSEDVDLEHTQYF. The CDR3 nucleotides are TGTGCCAGCAGCGAAGATGTAGACTTGGAGCATACGCAGTATTTT.

On this clone: Given a much more abundant clone one base away, this may be a read error. V gene TRBV7-3 combines with J gene TRBJ2-1; 13 bases fit TRBD2. Looked up from germline, CDR1 is SGHTA and CDR2 is FQGTGA. This CDR3 is 15 amino acids long. The CDR3 reads CARSPGLAGADEQFF. The CDR3 nucleotides read TGTGCCCGCAGTCCCGGACTAGCGGGAGCCGATGAGCAGTTCTTC.

The chain joins TRBV30 to TRBJ2-4, with D uncertain. V lost 3 bases, J lost 4 bases, and 10 bases lay in between. The CDR3 sequence is 13 residues long. The germline CDR1 and CDR2 sequences are GTSNPN and SVGIG (reference sequence). CDR3 in amino acids: CAWRRLGKNIQYF. The CDR3 region has the DNA TGTGCCTGGAGACGACTTGGAAAAAACATTCAGTACTTC.